Each of the 30 T cell receptor beta chains below was sequenced from the same sample in a study of blood T cells in healthy people across ages. It was with a sample-barcoded 5' primer and a J-beta primer mix that a second PCR of roughly 6 to 11 cycles was run. In TCRdb, the 5' RACE reads were re-called with MiXCR into one record per CDR3 protein. The sample has about 930,000 distinct CDR3 sequences; 29% are singletons. In addition, the sample was reused for a study of T cells of mothers and their children.

The sample comprised blood. These TCRs come from a woman in her thirties or forties in good health.

The chain carries TRBV19 and TRBJ1-5; D uncertain. Looked up from germline, CDR1 is LNHDA and CDR2 is SQIVND (reference sequence). This CDR3 region has 11 residues. With 2 bases removed from V and 7 bases from J, the gap between germline ends came to 3 bases. The CDR3 nucleotides read TGTGCCAGTAGTATACAACAGCCCCAGCATTTT. It yields the protein CASSIQQPQHF.

This chain links TRBV3-1 with TRBJ2-7, with 11 bases lining up with TRBD2. Per germline, CDR1 LGHDT and CDR2 YNNKEL (reference sequence). The trim removed 1 base at V and 1 base at J, leaving 12 bases unmatched. The CDR3 is 19 amino acids. The CDR3 here is CASSQGRQYRLAGSYEQYF. In nucleotides, the CDR3 is TGTGCCAGCAGCCAAGGTCGACAATATAGACTAGCGGGATCCTACGAGCAGTACTTC.

This clonotype showed up just a few times. An end of the junction does not agree with germline; a read error may underlie this. The CDR3: CAGSLRRQGFYGYTF. The DNA of the CDR3 is TGTGCCGGCAGCTTGAGGCGACAGGGCTTCTATGGCTACACCTTC. The J gene is TRBJ1-2, the V gene TRBV7-2; TRBD1 matches 7 bases. The length of the CDR3 is 15 residues. CDR1 and CDR2 (germline): SGHTA, FQGNSA.

V usage is TRBV6-2 or TRBV6-3 and J usage is TRBJ1-5; TRBD1 aligns across 8 bases. Germline CDR1 and CDR2: MNHEY and SVGEGT. The CDR3 is 18 residues long. Trimming took 2 bases from V and 7 from J; bases not matched to a gene: 16. The CDR3 here is CASSYGYYGQGEGQPQHF. CDR3 nucleotide sequence: TGTGCCAGCAGTTACGGCTACTACGGACAGGGAGAAGGGCAGCCCCAGCATTTT.

In regard to this clonotype: With a much larger clone just one base away, this may be a read error. The chain couples TRBV7-2 to TRBJ2-5; 9 nucleotides align to TRBD1. The CDR3 is 19 residues long. The germline gives CDR1 SGHTA, CDR2 FQGNSA. V lost 3 bases and J lost 5; bases outside the gene matches: 19. Here the CDR3 DNA reads TGTGCCAGCAGCTTGAAGCTAACGGGACAGGGTTTTGACTGGGAGACCCAGTACTTC. It is translated as CASSLKLTGQGFDWETQYF.

The chain combines TRBV5-1 with TRBJ2-1, with 7 bases that match TRBD1. The DNA end is more similar to TRBJ2-7, so the J call may be wrong. Germline assignment: CDR1 SGHRS and CDR2 YFSETQ. CDR3 size: 14 residues. The CDR3 region has the DNA TGCGCCAGCAGCCTACAGGGGCCGTACAATGAGCAGTACTTC. Translation gives CASSLQGPYNEQYF.

This clonotype turned up a few times. V is TRBV29-1 and J is TRBJ1-2; D might be TRBD1 (6 bases). The germline V and J ends were trimmed by 1 base and 14 bases, with 14 bases remaining between them. This CDR3 is 11 amino acids long. CDR1 and CDR2 (germline): SQVTM, ANQGSEA. CDR3 in amino acids: CSVEGNRVYTF. DNA of the CDR3: TGCAGCGTTGAAGGGAACAGGGTGTATACCTTC.

This clonotype has just a few counts. V gene TRBV5-1 combines with J gene TRBJ1-1; no firm D call. The V gene's germline CDR1 is SGHRS and CDR2 YFSETQ. Trimming removed 4 bases from V and 2 bases from J, with 15 bases in between. The CDR3 sequence is 15 residues long. The DNA for the CDR3 is TGCGCCAGCAGCCGATTTAGAGGTTCTAACACTGAAGCTTTCTTT. It encodes CASSRFRGSNTEAFF.

This clonotype has just one count. One end of the junction does not line up with germline, which may come from a read error. The J gene is TRBJ1-5, the V gene TRBV10-3; no clear D. Per the germline V gene, CDR1 is ENHRY and CDR2 is SYGVKD. The CDR3 consists of 17 residues. For the CDR3, the DNA is TGTGCCATCAGCGAGTCCCCGATCGAGATTAGCAATCAGCCCCAGCATTTT. Protein sequence: CAISESPIEISNQPQHF.

The gene calls are TRBV27 and TRBJ1-2; 10 nucleotides match TRBD1. Unmatched junction bases numbered 4, after V lost 1 base and J lost 8 bases. The CDR3 runs 14 residues. Germline CDR1 is MNHEY and CDR2 is SMNVEV (reference sequence). CDR3 region: CASSLLGQGNGYTF. CDR3 bases: TGTGCCAGCAGTTTATTGGGACAGGGGAACGGCTACACCTTC.

J is TRBJ2-1 and V is TRBV18; unclear D gene. The length of the CDR3 is 13 residues. Germline V CDR1 and CDR2: KGHSH, LQKENI. The ends were cut back, 1 base at V and 7 bases at J, with 8 bases in the middle. CDR3 protein: CASSPRGRNEQFF. The CDR3 bases are TGTGCCAGCTCACCACGGGGTAGGAATGAGCAGTTCTTC.

V is TRBV9 and J is TRBJ1-2; 8 bases fit TRBD1. CDR3 length: 17 amino acids. Trimming cost V 2 bases and J 3 bases; bases outside gene matches: 12. In germline, CDR1 is SGDLS, CDR2 YYNGEE. In DNA form, the CDR3 reads TGTGCCAGCAGCGTCTCCCACCGACAGGGGAGGGACTATGGCTACACCTTC. This translates into CASSVSHRQGRDYGYTF.

In this sample, this clonotype turned up many times. DNA of the CDR3: TGTGCCACCAGCAACAGGGTAGCGAACACTGAAGCTTTCTTT. Encoded protein: CATSNRVANTEAFF. V is TRBV15 and J is TRBJ1-1; TRBD1 is a possible D gene (6 bases). The CDR3 is made up of 14 amino acids. V was cut by 4 bases and J by 1 base, with 10 bases left in between. Germline CDR1 reads LNHNV; CDR2 reads YYDKDF (reference sequence).

In DNA form, the CDR3 reads TGCAGTGCTTGGACAGCTGGCACAGATACGCAGTATTTT. It yields the protein CSAWTAGTDTQYF. This chain joins TRBV20-1 and TRBJ2-3; tentatively, D is TRBD1 (6 bases). CDR3 length equals 13 residues. Trimming removed 5 bases from V and 1 base from J, with 10 bases in between. Germline V gene lookup returns CDR1 DFQATT and CDR2 SNEGSKA (reference sequence).

This clonotype showed up many times. V and J are TRBV7-2 and TRBJ2-7; D uncertain. The CDR3 totals 14 residues. Trimming shortened V by 3 bases and J by 2 bases, and 11 bases separated the two germline ends. Germline CDR1 reads SGHTA; CDR2 reads FQGNSA. The CDR3 reads CASSLGLLAYEQYF. The CDR3 DNA reads TGTGCCAGCAGCTTGGGTCTCCTGGCCTACGAGCAGTACTTC.

This clonotype was seen repeatedly, ten times or more. The chain recombines TRBV10-3 with TRBJ2-7; 13 nucleotides match TRBD2. V lost 6 bases to trimming and J lost 2 bases; unmatched junction nucleotides: 1. CDR3 size: 14 residues. Germline V gene lookup returns CDR1 ENHRY and CDR2 SYGVKD. The DNA of the CDR3 is TGTGCCATCAGGACTAGCGGGGGGCCCTACGAGCAGTACTTC. Its protein product is CAIRTSGGPYEQYF.

The chain is built from TRBV12-3 or TRBV12-4 and TRBJ2-7; D perhaps matches TRBD1 (6 bases). The CDR3 is 13 residues long. Between the trimmed V and J ends, which lost 6 bases and 3 bases, there was a span of 12 bases. Here the CDR3 reads CASRTQGGYEQYF. Written as DNA, the CDR3 is TGTGCCAGCAGGACCCAAGGGGGCTACGAGCAGTACTTC.

A few counts support this clonotype. V is TRBV7-2 and J is TRBJ1-2; possibly TRBD1 for D (5 bases). Germline CDR1 and CDR2: SGHTA and FQGNSA. Trimming left V 1 base short and J 2 bases short, with 11 bases between. CDR3 size: 15 residues. CDR3 sequence (DNA): TGTGCCAGCAGCTTAGATTCAGGGTCAAACTATGGCTACACCTTC. Its protein product is CASSLDSGSNYGYTF.

This clonotype was seen a few times. V gene TRBV7-2 combines with J gene TRBJ1-2, with 8 positions matching TRBD1. CDR3 size: 14 residues. V was clipped by 5 bases and J by 5 bases; unmatched bases: 7. Germline values: CDR1 SGHTA, CDR2 FQGNSA. The CDR3 DNA follows: TGTGCCAGCAGCCCCAAGACAGGGGAATATGGCTACACCTTC. This codes for CASSPKTGEYGYTF.

This clonotype was observed a handful of times. This may stem from a read error, because a much larger clone lies one nucleotide away. This chain uses TRBV29-1 with TRBJ2-7, with unresolved D. The J call is doubtful: the DNA matches TRBJ2-5 better. The CDR3 consists of 12 residues. Germline V CDR1 and CDR2: SQVTM, ANQGSEA. CDR3 amino acids: CGVFTTPETQYF. In DNA form, the CDR3 reads TGCGGCGTCTTTACCACCCCGGAGACCCAGTACTTC.

This clonotype was observed many times. The chain has TRBV7-2 and TRBJ2-7; no reliable D call. This CDR3 is 15 amino acids long. V was trimmed by 2 bases and J by 0 bases, leaving 11 bases between them. Germline V gene sequence: CDR1 SGHTA, CDR2 FQGNSA. CDR3 nucleotide sequence: TGTGCCAGCAGCTTAAAAGGCGGTTCCTCCTACGAGCAGTACTTC. Amino acids: CASSLKGGSSYEQYF. The full variable domain, its missing parts supplied by reference TRBV7-2 and TRBJ2-7, is GAGVSQSPSNKVTEKGKDVELRCDPISGHTALYWYRQSLGQGLEFLIYFQGNSAPDKSGLPSDRFSAERTGGSVSTLTIQRTQQEDSAVYLCASSLKGGSSYEQYFGPGTRLTVT.

The chain recombines TRBV7-2 with TRBJ2-7; D remains ambiguous. This CDR3 is built from 14 residues. The germline V gene encodes CDR1 SGHTA and CDR2 FQGNSA. Trimming pared 5 bases from V and 1 base from J, leaving 12 bases between. Here the CDR3 DNA reads TGTGCCAGCAGCGTAGAGTGGGCTTCCTACGAGCAGTACTTC. It codes for CASSVEWASYEQYF.

The chain has TRBV7-9 and TRBJ2-3; 10 nucleotides line up with TRBD1. The V gene's germline CDR1 is SEHNR and CDR2 FQNEAQ (reference sequence). V dropped 5 bases and J dropped 2; count of bases not matched to a gene: 7. The CDR3 covers 16 residues. CDR3 sequence: CASSGETGGVTDTQYF. The DNA of the CDR3 is TGTGCCAGCAGCGGTGAGACAGGGGGCGTCACAGATACGCAGTATTTT.

Of note for this clonotype: A much bigger clone sits one base away, suggesting this may be a read error. The chain is built from TRBV20-1 and TRBJ2-1; possibly TRBD2 for D (5 bases). The end of the DNA fits TRBJ2-7 better, so the J call may be wrong. The CDR3 totals 14 residues. Looked up from germline, CDR1 is DFQATT and CDR2 is SNEGSKA (reference sequence). The CDR3, as DNA: TGCAGTGCTAGAACGGGGATCTCCTACAATGAGCAGTACTTC. Its translation: CSARTGISYNEQYF.

This clonotype came up a few times. V and J are TRBV20-1 and TRBJ1-5; the D is unclear. CDR3 length equals 17 residues. Germline CDR1 reads DFQATT; CDR2 reads SNEGSKA (reference sequence). The ends were cut back, 0 bases at V and 0 bases at J, with 15 bases in the middle. CDR3 DNA sequence: TGCAGTGCTAGAGATAGTATAAGAGCTTATAGCAATCAGCCCCAGCATTTT. Its protein is CSARDSIRAYSNQPQHF.

The J gene is TRBJ2-1, the V gene TRBV2; TRBD2 agrees at 14 bases. This CDR3 has 14 amino acids. Germline V gives CDR1 SNHLY, CDR2 FYNNEI. V was pared by 10 bases and J by 9 bases, with 8 bases of the junction left unmatched. Here the CDR3 DNA reads TGTGCCACCCAGACTAGCGGGGGGGCGGGTGAGCAGTTCTTC. Translating it yields CATQTSGGAGEQFF.

The CDR3 sequence is CASSTGLAPKETQYF. In DNA form, the CDR3 reads TGTGCCAGCAGTACCGGTCTAGCCCCCAAGGAGACCCAGTACTTC. The rearrangement joins TRBV12-3 or TRBV12-4 to TRBJ2-5; possibly TRBD2 for D (5 bases). The CDR3 loop spans 15 amino acids. V was cut by 5 bases and J by 5 bases, with 18 bases left in between.

On this clonotype: A much larger clonotype is one base distant, so this may be a read error. The V and J genes are TRBV28 and TRBJ2-1, with TRBD1 matching 12 bases. CDR1 and CDR2 (germline): MDHEN, SYDVKM. The junction had 11 bases not matched to a gene; V was cut back by 4 bases and J by 13 bases. This CDR3 spans 15 amino acids. CDR3 protein: CASSSGTGGGETQFF. The CDR3 DNA follows: TGTGCCAGCAGTTCCGGGACAGGGGGCGGAGAGACCCAGTTCTTC.

The rearrangement joins TRBV12-3 or TRBV12-4 to TRBJ1-2; TRBD1 matches at 10 bases. The CDR3 is 15 residues long. Unmatched junction bases numbered 7, after V lost 4 bases and J lost 5 bases. This chain's CDR3 is CASSSDRGLLYGYTF. CDR3 bases: TGTGCCAGCAGTTCTGACAGGGGGCTACTGTATGGCTACACCTTC.

This clonotype was counted only a few times. The chain employs TRBV12-3 or TRBV12-4 and TRBJ2-7, with 12 bases matching TRBD1. This CDR3 contains 16 residues. V lost 5 bases, J lost 7 bases, and 12 bases stayed unmatched. CDR3 sequence: CASSPGTGGAYNEQYF. In DNA, the CDR3 is TGTGCCAGCAGTCCAGGGACAGGGGGCGCCTACAATGAGCAGTACTTC.